The 9 T cell receptor beta chains below all came from one sample that was sequenced in a study of tumor-infiltrating lymphocytes in primary liver carcinoma. Co-extracted RNA and DNA came from approximately 20-30 mg of unsorted bulk tissue. A constant-region primer served to make TCR beta cDNA from approximately 490 ng total RNA. Construction of TCR beta libraries relied on three successive nested multiplex PCR rounds employing slightly modified ARM-PCR. Use of TRBV1-TRBV30 forward primers with a C-beta reverse primer characterized the first two PCR rounds, which lasted about 9 cycles each. One entry per CDR3 protein, called by TCRdb with MiXCR from the multiplex PCR reads. This sample has roughly 100,000 distinct CDR3 sequences, with 82% found just once. The sample was liver tumor tissue from sampling region 3. Subset: tumor region T3, left-lateral pole. These receptors were taken from a man in his forties or fifties with primary liver carcinoma and hepatitis B virus infection.

Points on this clonotype: Its ends do not fully match the called genes, so a read error is possible. The chain uses TRBV4-2 and TRBJ1-2, with 7 bases identical to TRBD1. The CDR3 contains 14 residues. CDR1 LGHNA and CDR2 YNFKEQ come from the germline V gene. DNA of the CDR3: TGTGCCAGCACCCAAGGCCCAGGGGGTGATGGCTTCACCTTC. Amino acid sequence: CASTQGPGGDGFTF.

The gene calls are TRBV28 and TRBJ1-5; 8 nucleotides match TRBD1. The CDR3 totals 14 residues. Germline CDR1 reads MDHEN; CDR2 reads SYDVKM. The CDR3 sequence: CVNGSTGASQPQHF. CDR3 DNA sequence: TGTGTCAACGGGTCGACAGGGGCTTCCCAGCCCCAGCATTTT.

The chain uses TRBV4-3 and TRBJ2-3; the match to TRBD2 covers 7 bases. Germline V CDR1 and CDR2: LGHNA, YSLEER. After removal of 8 bases from V and 7 bases from J, the junction contained 12 bases not matched to a gene. The CDR3 extends over 14 amino acids. The CDR3 sequence: CASQDALAAYTQYF. Here the CDR3 DNA reads TGCGCCAGCCAAGATGCCCTAGCGGCATATACGCAGTATTTT.

The rearrangement uses TRBV4-1 and TRBJ2-2; 8 nucleotides line up with TRBD2. This CDR3 is 17 amino acids long. Germline CDR1 reads MGHRA; CDR2 reads YSYEKL. V dropped 10 bases and J dropped 2; count of bases not matched to a gene: 15. This CDR3 is CANRQDRAGANTGELFF. The DNA for the CDR3 is TGCGCCAACAGACAAGATAGAGCGGGAGCAAACACCGGGGAGCTGTTTTTT.

On this clonotype itself: The junction differs from germline at one of its ends, possibly a read error. This rearrangement joins TRBV6-1 to TRBJ1-5; the D is unclear. CDR3 size: 14 residues. Germline CDR1 is MNHNS and CDR2 is SASEGT. The CDR3 DNA follows: TGTGTCAGCAGTGAAGTCGGGTCCAATAAGCCCCAGCATTTT. The encoded protein is CVSSEVGSNKPQHF.

This clonotype was recorded once. Mismatch with germline at one junction end may stem from a read error. This chain uses TRBV28 with TRBJ1-1; tentatively, D is TRBD1 (5 bases). The germline V gene has CDR1 MDHEN and CDR2 SYDVKM. The CDR3 has 12 residues. CDR3 nucleotides: TGTGCCAGAAGTTTAGGTGACAGTGAAGCTTTCTTT. The encoded protein is CARSLGDSEAFF.

As concerns this clonotype: One end of the junction varies from germline; a read error may be responsible. The chain has TRBV10-3 and TRBJ1-1; D perhaps matches TRBD1 (6 bases). The CDR3 runs to 12 residues. Germline-derived CDR1 and CDR2 are ENHRY and SYGVKD. The CDR3: CASRDWDTKAFF. CDR3 nucleotide sequence: TGTGCTAGCCGGGATTGGGACACTAAAGCTTTCTTT.

This clonotype was seen ten or more times. The CDR3 nucleotides are TGTGCCACCATGGGTAACCCGAACACTGAAGCTTTCTTT. This sequence encodes CATMGNPNTEAFF. The gene calls are TRBV24-1 and TRBJ1-1; D ambiguous. V lost 8 bases and J lost 1, with 10 bases in between. Germline lookup yields CDR1 KGHDR and CDR2 SFDVKD. The CDR3 runs to 13 residues.

The DNA for the CDR3 is TGTGCCAGCAGCAGCCCTAGCGGAGTGAACACCGGGGAGCTGTTTTTT. It is translated as CASSSPSGVNTGELFF. This chain uses TRBV11-1 with TRBJ2-2; 7 bases are shared with TRBD2. The CDR3 contains 16 residues. The trim removed 5 bases at V and 1 base at J, leaving 7 bases unmatched. CDR1 is SGHAT and CDR2 is FQDESV in the germline V gene (reference sequence).